The table lists the clone carrying this T cell receptor (beta chain) with many counts. The record originates from a study of T cells of healthy individuals. Between the trimmed V and J ends, which lost 1 base and 0 bases, there was a span of 12 bases. Germline-derived CDR1 and CDR2 are LGHNA and YNFKEQ. The CDR3 length is 16 residues. TCRdb reprocessed the 5' RACE reads via MiXCR and lists one record per CDR3 protein. The sample contains tens of thousands of distinct CDR3 sequences, about 14% of which appear only once. This TCR derives from a human donor in good health. This chain connects TRBV4-2 to TRBJ1-1; D perhaps matches TRBD1 (6 bases). Written as DNA, the CDR3 is TGTGCCAGCAGCCAAGCGGCAACAGGGCTGAACACTGAAGCTTTCTTT. It yields the protein CASSQAATGLNTEAFF.